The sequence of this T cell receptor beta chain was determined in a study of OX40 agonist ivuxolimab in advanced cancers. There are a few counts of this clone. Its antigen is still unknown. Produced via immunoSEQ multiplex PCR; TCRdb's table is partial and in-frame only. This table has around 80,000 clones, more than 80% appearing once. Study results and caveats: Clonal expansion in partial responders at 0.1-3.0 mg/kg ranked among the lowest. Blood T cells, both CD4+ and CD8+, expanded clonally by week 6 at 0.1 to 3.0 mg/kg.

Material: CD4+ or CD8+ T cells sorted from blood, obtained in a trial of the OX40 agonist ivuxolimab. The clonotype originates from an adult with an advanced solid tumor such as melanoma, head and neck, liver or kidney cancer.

In nucleotides, the CDR3 is TGTGCCAGCAAAGGCCAGGGGGGGAACTCACCCCTCCACTTT. Its protein is CASKGQGGNSPLHF. The chain recombines TRBV2 with TRBJ1-6; 7 bases are a match to TRBD1. The CDR3 runs 14 residues. V trimming: 7 bases; J trimming: 10 bases; junction bases outside the gene matches: 10. CDR1 and CDR2 from the germline V gene are SNHLY and FYNNEI.